These 14 T cell receptor beta chains came from one sample sequenced in a study of T cell repertoires in cytomegalovirus infection. TCRdb redid the calling of the reads with MiXCR, one entry per CDR3 protein. Here the sample spans about 110,000 distinct CDR3 sequences, 25% to 30% being singletons. These receptors' antigens are unknown. Sample: CD8+ T cells from cultured PBMCs, taken from culture after CMV antigen stimulation. Receptors were obtained from a human donor in good health (CMV status not recorded). Some clones in this sample may be carry-over from other donors' samples.

This CDR3 reads CASSPFLNTEAFF. The CDR3 DNA follows: TGTGCCAGCTCACCATTCCTAAACACTGAAGCTTTCTTT. The chain uses TRBV18 and TRBJ1-1; D ambiguous. The germline V gene encodes CDR1 KGHSH and CDR2 LQKENI. CDR3 size: 13 residues. Between the trimmed V and J ends, which lost 2 bases and 2 bases, there was a span of 6 bases.

This clonotype has a handful of counts. The rearrangement uses TRBV3-1 and TRBJ2-3, with 14 bases lining up with TRBD2. Per germline, CDR1 LGHDT and CDR2 YNNKEL (reference sequence). This CDR3 has 19 amino acids. With 0 bases clipped from V and 6 bases from J, the junction kept 11 bases outside the gene matches. The DNA for the CDR3 is TGTGCCAGCAGCCAAGATCTCAGCGGGACTAGCGGGGGTAGGGATACGCAGTATTTT. Amino acids: CASSQDLSGTSGGRDTQYF.

This clonotype was seen only a few times. The genes are TRBV27 and TRBJ1-6, with TRBD1 as a possible D gene (5 bases). This CDR3 contains 15 residues. Germline lookup yields CDR1 MNHEY and CDR2 SMNVEV (reference sequence). Trimming removed 8 bases from V and 6 bases from J, with 17 bases in between. CDR3 sequence: CASGVGGSRNSPLHF. As DNA, the CDR3 is TGTGCCAGCGGGGTCGGGGGGAGCCGTAATTCACCCCTCCACTTT.

This clonotype was seen only once. The J gene is TRBJ1-6, the V gene TRBV19, with D hard to call. The length of the CDR3 is 14 residues. The germline V and J ends were trimmed by 7 bases and 0 bases, with 7 bases remaining between them. Germline assignment: CDR1 LNHDA and CDR2 SQIVND (reference sequence). The CDR3 DNA sequence: TGTGCCAGTACCCCGAGCTCCTATAATTCACCCCTCCACTTT. Translating gives CASTPSSYNSPLHF.

Ten or more counts support this clonotype. The CDR3 nucleotides are TGTGCCAGCAGCCGAATAAGAGCGGGCGCGGGCACTGAAGCTTTCTTT. It encodes CASSRIRAGAGTEAFF. This chain connects TRBV7-2 to TRBJ1-1; D gene uncertain. The CDR3 is made up of 16 amino acids. Trimming took off 5 bases at V and 4 bases at J, with 20 bases between the two ends. The germline V gene has CDR1 SGHTA and CDR2 FQGNSA.

A remark on this clonotype: One end of the junction varies from germline; a read error may be responsible. V usage is TRBV4-1 and J usage is TRBJ2-5; D perhaps matches TRBD1 (5 bases). Germline V gene sequence: CDR1 MGHRA, CDR2 YSYEKL. The CDR3 is made up of 14 amino acids. The CDR3 protein is CASSPQGASETQYF. In DNA form, the CDR3 reads TGTGCCAGCAGCCCCCAAGGGGCGTCAGAGACCCAGTACTTC.

This clonotype occurred a few times. A read error may produce the germline difference seen at one junction end. In DNA form, the CDR3 reads TGCAGTGCTAGCGGGGGGATTTACACTGAGCAGTTCTTC. Its protein product is CSASGGIYTEQFF. The rearrangement links TRBV20-1 to TRBJ2-1; 7 bases line up with TRBD2. This CDR3 has 13 amino acids. The germline CDR1 and CDR2 sequences are DFQATT and SNEGSKA (reference sequence).

This clonotype showed up just a few times. This chain joins TRBV12-3 or TRBV12-4 and TRBJ2-7, with TRBD2 identical over 13 bases. CDR3 length equals 16 residues. J was trimmed by 2 bases and V by 6 bases; bases with no gene match: 7. This CDR3 reads CASSLTSGGDTYEQYF. The CDR3 DNA follows: TGTGCCAGCAGCCTCACTAGCGGGGGGGACACCTACGAGCAGTACTTC.

The rearrangement links TRBV19 to TRBJ2-2; TRBD2 might be the D (6 bases). The CDR3 covers 12 residues. Germline-derived CDR1 and CDR2 are LNHDA and SQIVND (reference sequence). V lost 8 bases, J lost 7 bases, and 11 bases lay in between. The CDR3 DNA follows: TGTGCCAGTCTGGGACTCGGCGGGGAGCTGTTTTTT. It encodes CASLGLGGELFF.

This clonotype was counted only a few times. This chain links TRBV4-1 with TRBJ1-1; D remains unclear. CDR1 MGHRA and CDR2 YSYEKL come from the germline V gene. The V end lost 0 bases, the J end lost 6 bases, and 11 bases lay between the germline ends. This CDR3 spans 14 amino acids. This chain's CDR3 is CASSQDRYSSEAFF. The CDR3 DNA reads as TGCGCCAGCAGCCAAGATCGTTACAGTTCTGAAGCTTTCTTT.

The J gene is TRBJ2-5, the V gene TRBV6-5, with unresolved D. Trimming cost V 6 bases and J 1 base, with 9 bases left between them. This CDR3 comprises 13 residues. The V gene's germline CDR1 is MNHEY and CDR2 SVGAGI. CDR3: CASRRVLQETQYF. The CDR3, as DNA: TGTGCCAGCAGGAGAGTTCTCCAAGAGACCCAGTACTTC.

The CDR3: CSVEETTGYGYTF. The CDR3 DNA sequence: TGCAGCGTTGAAGAAACGACAGGCTATGGCTACACCTTC. The rearrangement links TRBV29-1 to TRBJ1-2; D possibly corresponds to TRBD1 (6 bases). The CDR3 extends over 13 amino acids. In germline, CDR1 is SQVTM, CDR2 ANQGSEA. With 0 bases removed from V and 4 bases from J, the gap between germline ends came to 9 bases.

A note on this clonotype: A read error is possible here, since a much larger clone lies one base away. The genes are TRBV7-6 and TRBJ2-5, with D uncertain. There are 12 residues in the CDR3. In germline, CDR1 is SGHVS, CDR2 FNYEAQ. V shed 5 bases and J shed 5 bases, with 9 bases lying between them. The DNA of the CDR3 is TGTGCCAGCAGCGCCCAAGACGAGACCCAGTACTTC. As protein: CASSAQDETQYF.

The rearrangement joins TRBV7-2 to TRBJ1-1, with D uncertain. Deletions cut 2 bases from V and 1 base from J, with 11 bases between. CDR3 length: 15 residues. The germline gives CDR1 SGHTA, CDR2 FQGNSA. For the CDR3, the DNA is TGTGCCAGCAGCTTACTAGAGAGGCCGAACACTGAAGCTTTCTTT. It encodes CASSLLERPNTEAFF.